The rows below give T cell receptor beta chains drawn from one sample of a study of blood T cell repertoires in COVID-19. Sequencing used immunoSEQ multiplex PCR; TCRdb keeps in-frame clones, though not all of them. Altogether about 190,000 clones are present, approximately 84% being singletons, with the ten largest covering 3% to 3.5%. The specimen sequenced was PBMCs or T cells enriched from blood (not recorded which). These TCRs come from a woman aged 25-40 years who had recovered from COVID-19. Each CDR3 is given with its conserved first and last residue. The order of the fields is CDR3 protein, CDR3 DNA, clone size, D gene, V gene, J gene. The D gene is left open where the match is weak. Clone sizes are given selectively: once, few, many, or a class where the clone is expanded.

CDR3 protein: CASSYSVFGINEQFF
CDR3 DNA: TGTGCCAGCAGTTACTCAGTTTTCGGGATTAATGAGCAGTTCTTC
clone size: few
D gene: -
V gene: TRBV6-5
J gene: TRBJ2-1

CDR3 protein: CASSLATGQGQPQHF
CDR3 DNA: TGTGCCAGCAGCTTAGCGACAGGGCAGGGGCAGCCCCAGCATTTT
clone size: -
D gene: TRBD1
V gene: TRBV7-2
J gene: TRBJ1-5

CDR3 protein: CASSLEQLNQPQHF
CDR3 DNA: TGTGCCAGCAGTTTAGAACAGCTCAATCAGCCCCAGCATTTT
clone size: -
D gene: -
V gene: TRBV28
J gene: TRBJ1-5

CDR3 protein: CASHGQKGAYEQYF
CDR3 DNA: TGTGCCAGCCACGGACAGAAGGGGGCCTACGAGCAGTACTTC
clone size: -
D gene: -
V gene: TRBV27
J gene: TRBJ2-7

CDR3 protein: CASSIGQGGKNIQYF
CDR3 DNA: TGTGCCAGTAGTATTGGGCAGGGAGGCAAAAACATTCAGTACTTC
clone size: -
D gene: -
V gene: TRBV19
J gene: TRBJ2-4

CDR3 protein: CASSAARDNLKQYF
CDR3 DNA: TGTGCCAGCAGCGCCGCCCGGGACAACCTCAAGCAGTACTTC
clone size: -
D gene: -
V gene: TRBV7-8
J gene: TRBJ2-7

CDR3 protein: CASSESLYTF
CDR3 DNA: TGTGCCAGCAGTGAATCCCTCTACACCTTC
clone size: -
D gene: -
V gene: TRBV6-1
J gene: TRBJ1-2

CDR3 protein: CASSKGLADYNEQFF
CDR3 DNA: TGCGCCAGCAGCAAGGGACTAGCGGACTACAATGAGCAGTTCTTC
clone size: -
D gene: TRBD2
V gene: TRBV5-1
J gene: TRBJ2-1

CDR3 protein: CASSVTGGTYEQYF
CDR3 DNA: TGTGCCAGCAGCGTAACAGGGGGGACCTACGAGCAGTACTTC
clone size: -
D gene: TRBD1
V gene: TRBV9
J gene: TRBJ2-7

CDR3 protein: CASSLNRPEAFF
CDR3 DNA: TGTGCCAGCAGTTTAAACAGACCTGAAGCTTTCTTT
clone size: -
D gene: -
V gene: TRBV6-5
J gene: TRBJ1-1

CDR3 protein: CAISGQRTNYGYTF
CDR3 DNA: TGTGCCATCTCCGGACAGCGAACTAACTATGGCTACACCTTC
clone size: -
D gene: -
V gene: TRBV10-3
J gene: TRBJ1-2

CDR3 protein: CASSLASGETQYF
CDR3 DNA: TGTGCCAGCAGCTTAGCGAGCGGAGAGACCCAGTACTTC
clone size: -
D gene: -
V gene: TRBV7-9
J gene: TRBJ2-5

CDR3 protein: CASSRTGNTEAFF
CDR3 DNA: TGTGCCAGCAGCCGAACAGGGAACACTGAAGCTTTCTTT
clone size: -
D gene: -
V gene: TRBV3-1/TRBV3-2
J gene: TRBJ1-1

CDR3 protein: CATAGGTDTQYF
CDR3 DNA: TGTGCCACAGCAGGGGGGACAGATACGCAGTATTTT
clone size: -
D gene: -
V gene: TRBV24-1
J gene: TRBJ2-3

CDR3 protein: CASSLVRTGGEQYF
CDR3 DNA: TGCGCCAGCAGCTTGGTCCGAACAGGGGGCGAGCAGTACTTC
clone size: -
D gene: TRBD1
V gene: TRBV5-1
J gene: TRBJ2-7

CDR3 protein: CSAPTGAQFYGYTF
CDR3 DNA: TGCAGCGCCCCAACAGGGGCCCAATTCTATGGCTACACCTTC
clone size: -
D gene: TRBD1
V gene: TRBV29-1
J gene: TRBJ1-2

CDR3 protein: CASSPRTSGGPYNEQFF
CDR3 DNA: TGTGCCAGCAGCCCTCGGACTAGCGGGGGCCCATACAATGAGCAGTTCTTC
clone size: few
D gene: TRBD2
V gene: TRBV4-2
J gene: TRBJ2-1

CDR3 protein: CASSQGLGVPNYGYTF
CDR3 DNA: TGTGCCAGCAGCCAAGGCTTAGGGGTCCCTAACTATGGCTACACCTTC
clone size: -
D gene: -
V gene: TRBV3-1/TRBV3-2
J gene: TRBJ1-2

CDR3 protein: CAWSVLRGDEQYF
CDR3 DNA: TGTGCCTGGAGTGTACTAAGGGGCGACGAGCAGTACTTC
clone size: once
D gene: -
V gene: TRBV30
J gene: TRBJ2-7

CDR3 protein: CASSNLGAAKDKLQYF
CDR3 DNA: TGTGCCAGCAGCAACCTAGGGGCAGCAAAGGACAAACTTCAGTACTTC
clone size: -
D gene: -
V gene: TRBV11-2
J gene: TRBJ2-4

CDR3 protein: CASRTGFPGEKLFF
CDR3 DNA: TGTGCCAGCAGGACAGGGTTTCCTGGTGAAAAACTGTTTTTT
clone size: -
D gene: TRBD1
V gene: TRBV6-5
J gene: TRBJ1-4

CDR3 protein: CASSLRRYGYTF
CDR3 DNA: TGTGCCAGCAGTCTTAGGAGGTACGGCTACACCTTC
clone size: many
D gene: -
V gene: TRBV28
J gene: TRBJ1-2

CDR3 protein: CASSASSGSGANVLTF
CDR3 DNA: TGTGCCAGTAGTGCCTCTTCGGGCTCTGGGGCCAACGTCCTGACTTTC
clone size: -
D gene: -
V gene: TRBV19
J gene: TRBJ2-6

CDR3 protein: CASSLSGGELFF
CDR3 DNA: TGTGCCAGCAGCTTGTCCGGCGGCGAGCTGTTTTTT
clone size: -
D gene: -
V gene: TRBV11-3
J gene: TRBJ2-2

CDR3 protein: CASSPRQAPWDTGELFF
CDR3 DNA: TGTGCCAGCTCACCCCGACAGGCTCCTTGGGACACCGGGGAGCTGTTTTTT
clone size: once
D gene: -
V gene: TRBV18
J gene: TRBJ2-2

CDR3 protein: CASSSSQGARYNEQFF
CDR3 DNA: TGTGCCAGCAGTTCTTCACAGGGGGCGCGCTACAATGAGCAGTTCTTC
clone size: -
D gene: TRBD1
V gene: TRBV28
J gene: TRBJ2-1

CDR3 protein: CASSLAGLNSGNTIYF
CDR3 DNA: TGTGCCAGCAGCTTGGCAGGACTCAACTCTGGAAACACCATATATTTT
clone size: -
D gene: -
V gene: TRBV5-6
J gene: TRBJ1-3

CDR3 protein: CASSLGAVGWVTEAFF
CDR3 DNA: TGTGCCAGCAGCTTGGGGGCAGTTGGATGGGTCACTGAAGCTTTCTTT
clone size: -
D gene: -
V gene: TRBV5-6
J gene: TRBJ1-1

CDR3 protein: CASSEVALEDYNEQFF
CDR3 DNA: TGTGCCAGCAGTGAAGTCGCTCTAGAAGATTACAATGAGCAGTTCTTC
clone size: -
D gene: -
V gene: TRBV6-1
J gene: TRBJ2-1

CDR3 protein: CSASSEYRNEQFF
CDR3 DNA: TGCAGTGCTAGTAGTGAGTACCGCAATGAGCAGTTCTTC
clone size: -
D gene: -
V gene: TRBV20-1
J gene: TRBJ2-1

CDR3 protein: CASSLKGTGSGNTIYF
CDR3 DNA: TGTGCCAGCAGCTTAAAGGGGACAGGGTCTGGAAACACCATATATTTT
clone size: -
D gene: TRBD1
V gene: TRBV7-6
J gene: TRBJ1-3

CDR3 protein: CASSLGGNTEAFF
CDR3 DNA: TGTGCCAGCAGTTTAGGAGGGAACACTGAAGCTTTCTTT
clone size: -
D gene: -
V gene: TRBV28
J gene: TRBJ1-1

CDR3 protein: CASSLTRDYNEQFF
CDR3 DNA: TGTGCCAGCAGCTTGACTAGGGATTACAATGAGCAGTTCTTC
clone size: -
D gene: -
V gene: TRBV7-3
J gene: TRBJ2-1